The 20 T cell receptor beta chains below were found in one sample sequenced in a study of blood T cell repertoires in COVID-19. Repertoires were generated with immunoSEQ multiplex PCR, while TCRdb's copy carries only in-frame clones and drops some. The sample contains roughly 52,000 clones, 80% to 85% of which appear only once. The sample was peripheral blood. The receptor source for this set is a human donor in a cohort sampled during active or convalescent COVID-19.

The chain carries TRBV12-3 or TRBV12-4 and TRBJ2-1; possible D gene TRBD2, 5 bases. V lost 6 bases and J lost 10, with 16 bases in between. The CDR3 sequence is 13 residues long. The CDR3 reads CASSPGIDREQFF. DNA for the CDR3: TGTGCCAGCAGCCCCGGGATTGACCGAGAGCAGTTCTTC.

This chain uses TRBV29-1 with TRBJ1-4, with 10 bases that match TRBD1. Germline CDR1 and CDR2: SQVTM and ANQGSEA. This CDR3 region has 14 residues. V trimming: 5 bases; J trimming: 5 bases; junction bases outside the gene matches: 5. Here the CDR3 DNA reads TGCAGCGTTCGAACGGGACAGGGGAATGAAAAACTGTTTTTT. It yields the protein CSVRTGQGNEKLFF.

This chain links TRBV5-1 with TRBJ2-2; D is possibly TRBD1 (6 bases). V lost 0 bases and J 5 bases, leaving 20 bases between the germline ends. From germline, CDR1 is SGHRS and CDR2 YFSETQ. This CDR3 has 18 amino acids. The CDR3 nucleotides read TGCGCCAGCAGCTTGGCGCTCGGGACAAACAGTCATACCGGGGAGCTGTTTTTT. Its translation: CASSLALGTNSHTGELFF.

The count of this clone is one. V gene TRBV5-4 combines with J gene TRBJ1-1; the match to TRBD1 covers 7 bases. The CDR3 runs to 14 residues. The J segment lost 1 base and the V segment lost 6 bases, leaving 6 bases of the junction unmatched. Germline V gives CDR1 SGHNT, CDR2 YYREEE (reference sequence). As DNA, the CDR3 is TGTGCCAGCAACCCGGGACAGAAGAACACTGAAGCTTTCTTT. Its protein product is CASNPGQKNTEAFF.

The chain couples TRBV24-1 to TRBJ2-3; unclear D gene. Germline CDR1 and CDR2: KGHDR and SFDVKD. The length of the CDR3 is 14 residues. V lost 7 bases and J 2 bases, leaving 12 bases between the germline ends. The CDR3 DNA reads TGTGCCACCAGCCCGAGGCAAGACACAGATACGCAGTATTTT. It yields the protein CATSPRQDTDTQYF.

The chain combines TRBV30 with TRBJ2-1; TRBD1 matches 10 bases. Per germline, CDR1 GTSNPN and CDR2 SVGIG (reference sequence). V lost 5 bases to trimming and J lost 7 bases; unmatched junction nucleotides: 8. The CDR3 covers 14 residues. The DNA for the CDR3 is TGTGCCTGGGCAAGACAGGGGGCAGTTAATGAGCAGTTCTTC. This sequence encodes CAWARQGAVNEQFF. The complete variable domain, with remaining parts taken from reference TRBV30 and TRBJ2-1, reads SQTIHQWPATLVQPVGSPLSLECTVEGTSNPNLYWYRQAAGRGLQLLFYSVGIGQISSEVPQNLSASRPQDRQFILSSKKLLLSDSGFYLCAWARQGAVNEQFFGPGTRLTVL.

The chain combines TRBV15 with TRBJ1-1, with 8 bases lining up with TRBD1. This CDR3 region has 16 residues. CDR1 is LNHNV and CDR2 is YYDKDF in the germline V gene (reference sequence). V dropped 4 bases and J dropped 4; count of bases not matched to a gene: 11. The CDR3 protein is CATSTRQGSRLTEAFF. CDR3 bases: TGTGCCACCAGCACCAGACAGGGGAGCCGACTCACTGAAGCTTTCTTT.

The chain combines TRBV6-2 or TRBV6-3 with TRBJ2-5; D perhaps matches TRBD1 (6 bases). The germline V gene encodes CDR1 MNHEY and CDR2 SVGEGT. CDR3 length: 15 amino acids. Trimming took off 0 bases at V and 5 bases at J, with 13 bases between the two ends. CDR3 DNA: TGTGCCAGCAGTTACTCCGGACCAAGGGGGGAGACCCAGTACTTC. It translates to CASSYSGPRGETQYF.

V and J are TRBV4-1 and TRBJ2-4, with TRBD1 as a possible D gene (6 bases). The CDR3 loop spans 16 amino acids. From germline, CDR1 is MGHRA and CDR2 YSYEKL. V was pared by 4 bases and J by 0 bases, with 13 bases between. CDR3: CASSLWTALAKNIQYF. In DNA form, the CDR3 reads TGCGCCAGCAGCCTCTGGACAGCCTTAGCCAAAAACATTCAGTACTTC.

There are a few counts of this clone. The chain carries TRBV6-6 and TRBJ2-6, with D maybe TRBD1 (6 bases). Germline values: CDR1 MNHNY, CDR2 SVGAGI (reference sequence). V lost 5 bases and J lost 4, with 21 bases in between. The CDR3 has 18 residues. The CDR3 region has the DNA TGTGCCAGCAGTCCCCGACAGGCGCTGATCGTAGGGGCCAACGTCCTGACTTTC. It specifies CASSPRQALIVGANVLTF.

The gene calls are TRBV6-5 and TRBJ2-5; a possible D gene is TRBD1 (5 bases). The CDR3 is 13 residues long. CDR1 is MNHEY, CDR2 SVGAGI, per germline. The ends were cut back, 2 bases at V and 1 base at J, with 5 bases in the middle. CDR3 coding DNA: TGTGCCAGCAGTTACCAGGGCCAAGAGACCCAGTACTTC. It codes for CASSYQGQETQYF.

The chain recombines TRBV7-9 with TRBJ2-1; a weak D match, TRBD2 (6 bases). The V end lost 5 bases, the J end lost 4 bases, and 9 bases lay between the germline ends. The CDR3 totals 13 residues. Per the germline V gene, CDR1 is SEHNR and CDR2 is FQNEAQ (reference sequence). In DNA, the CDR3 is TGTGCCAGCAGCCAAGGGACTTACAATGAGCAGTTCTTC. Residues: CASSQGTYNEQFF.

This sequence joins TRBV7-8 and TRBJ1-4; D may be TRBD1 (5 bases). Trimming removed 5 bases from V and 8 bases from J, with 12 bases in between. The CDR3 sequence is 13 residues long. Germline loops: CDR1 SGHVS, CDR2 FQNEAQ. Here the CDR3 DNA reads TGTGCCAGCAGCCAACAGACAGACGAAAAACTGTTTTTT. Protein product: CASSQQTDEKLFF.

The J gene is TRBJ1-5, the V gene TRBV12-3 or TRBV12-4; possibly TRBD1 for D (6 bases). The V end was cut by 5 bases, the J end by 6 bases, with 11 bases between. The length of the CDR3 is 13 residues. The CDR3 loop reads CASSAYRVQPQHF. In DNA, the CDR3 is TGTGCCAGCAGTGCCTACAGGGTTCAGCCCCAGCATTTT.

The rearrangement links TRBV7-2 to TRBJ1-1; 7 bases line up with TRBD1. This CDR3 spans 15 amino acids. Trimming removed 4 bases from V and 2 bases from J; junction bases left unmatched: 7. Looked up from germline, CDR1 is SGHTA and CDR2 is FQGNSA. The CDR3 DNA reads as TGTGCCAGCAGCTCCTGGACAGGAAAAAACACTGAAGCTTTCTTT. Protein sequence: CASSSWTGKNTEAFF.

This chain's CDR3 is CASFKGHLNEKLFF. CDR3 nucleotide sequence: TGTGCCAGCTTCAAGGGACACCTTAATGAAAAACTGTTTTTT. The V call is TRBV21-1, the J call TRBJ1-4; TRBD1 was called by the table and not checked on the DNA. TRBV21-1 is labeled a pseudogene. The CDR3 is 14 residues long.

The chain employs TRBV6-1 and TRBJ1-6, with 7 nucleotides matching TRBD1. There are 16 residues in the CDR3. CDR1 is MNHNS and CDR2 is SASEGT in the germline V gene. Germline trimming cut 4 bases from V and 6 bases from J; bases unmatched to any gene: 9. DNA of the CDR3: TGTGCCAGCAGTGGCCCCTCGGGACAGATTAATTCACCCCTCCACTTT. Protein sequence: CASSGPSGQINSPLHF.

J is TRBJ2-5 and V is TRBV3-1 (or the pseudogene TRBV3-2); possible D gene TRBD2, 7 bases. The germline V gene has CDR1 LGHDT and CDR2 YNNKEL (reference sequence). CDR3 size: 15 residues. Trimming cost V 4 bases and J 1 base, with 13 bases left between them. The CDR3 nucleotides read TGTGCCAGCAGCCTCTCCGGGGGGCCCCAAGAGACCCAGTACTTC. Translated: CASSLSGGPQETQYF.

This sequence joins TRBV6-2 or TRBV6-3 and TRBJ1-2, with TRBD1 as a possible D gene (6 bases). The germline V gene encodes CDR1 MNHEY and CDR2 SVGEGT. The CDR3 sequence is 14 residues long. Trimming left V 6 bases short and J 7 bases short, with 18 bases between. CDR3 amino acids: CASSPLGGAGGYTF. The CDR3 coding sequence is TGTGCCAGCAGCCCCCTAGGGGGGGCAGGTGGCTACACCTTC.

The gene calls are TRBV6-5 and TRBJ1-1, with D unresolved. CDR1 and CDR2 (germline): MNHEY, SVGAGI. V lost 6 bases, J lost 0 bases, and 11 bases lay in between. The CDR3 has 14 residues. Written as DNA, the CDR3 is TGTGCCAGCAGGAGAAGCAGGATGAACACTGAAGCTTTCTTT. Translation gives CASRRSRMNTEAFF.